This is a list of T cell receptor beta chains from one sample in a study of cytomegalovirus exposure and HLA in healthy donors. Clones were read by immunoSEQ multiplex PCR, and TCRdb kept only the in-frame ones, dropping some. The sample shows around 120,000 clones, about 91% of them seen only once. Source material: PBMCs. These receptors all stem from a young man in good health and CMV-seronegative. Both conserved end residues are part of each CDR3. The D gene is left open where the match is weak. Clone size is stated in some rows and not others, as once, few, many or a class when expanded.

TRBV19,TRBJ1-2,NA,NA,CASSIEGAPDYGYTF,TGTGCCAGTAGTATAGAGGGGGCGCCGGACTATGGCTACACCTTC
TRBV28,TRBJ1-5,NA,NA,CATLRYRAGQPQHF,TGTGCCACACTACGATACAGGGCTGGACAGCCCCAGCATTTT
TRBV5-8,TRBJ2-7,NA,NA,CASSIRGAGYEQYF,TGTGCCAGCAGCATCAGGGGCGCAGGCTACGAGCAGTACTTC
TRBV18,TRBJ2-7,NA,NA,CASSLVPSVSSYEQYF,TGTGCCAGCTCACTCGTACCCTCGGTCTCATCCTACGAGCAGTACTTC
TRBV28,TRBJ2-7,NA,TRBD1,CASSPTWDRETYEQYF,TGTGCCAGCAGTCCAACCTGGGACAGGGAAACTTACGAGCAGTACTTC
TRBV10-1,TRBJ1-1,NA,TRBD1,CASRGQGNTEAFF,TGCGCCAGCAGGGGACAGGGGAACACTGAAGCTTTCTTT
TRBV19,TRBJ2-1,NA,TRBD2,CASSLGLAGYNEQFF,TGTGCCAGTAGTTTGGGACTAGCGGGGTACAATGAGCAGTTCTTC
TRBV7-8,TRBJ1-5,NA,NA,CASSLDRYSNQPQHF,TGTGCCAGCAGCTTGGACAGATATAGCAATCAGCCCCAGCATTTT
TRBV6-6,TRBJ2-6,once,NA,CASSYQPGSGANVLTF,TGTGCCAGCAGTTACCAACCCGGCTCTGGGGCCAACGTCCTGACTTTC
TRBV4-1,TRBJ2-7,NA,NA,CASSQVRDYEQYF,TGCGCCAGCAGCCAAGTTCGGGACTACGAGCAGTACTTC
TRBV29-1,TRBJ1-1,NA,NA,CSVVRAMNTEAFF,TGCAGCGTTGTAAGAGCAATGAACACTGAAGCTTTCTTT
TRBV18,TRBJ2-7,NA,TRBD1,CASSPPTGENEQYF,TGTGCCAGCTCACCGCCGACAGGGGAGAATGAGCAGTACTTC
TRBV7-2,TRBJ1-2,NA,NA,CASSLKRGGHGYTF,TGTGCCAGCAGCTTAAAGAGGGGAGGGCATGGCTACACCTTC
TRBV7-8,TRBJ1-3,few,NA,CASSQTLSGNTIYF,TGTGCCAGCAGCCAGACTTTATCTGGAAACACCATATATTTT
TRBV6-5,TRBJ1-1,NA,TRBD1,CASSNRDRGPTEAFF,TGTGCCAGCAGCAACAGGGACAGGGGGCCCACTGAAGCTTTCTTT
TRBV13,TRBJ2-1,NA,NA,CASSLGEWGSNEQFF,TGTGCCAGCAGCTTGGGAGAATGGGGATCAAATGAGCAGTTCTTC